These T cell receptor beta chains were read from a single sample in a study of cytomegalovirus exposure and HLA in healthy donors. Clones were sequenced by immunoSEQ multiplex PCR, and TCRdb holds only the in-frame ones, with some missing. The sample holds 120,000 to 150,000 clones; 88% are singletons and the top ten take around 0.51%. The specimen sequenced was PBMCs. Receptors were obtained from a woman between 40 and 50 years old in good health and CMV-seronegative. Both conserved end residues are part of each CDR3. The D gene is left open where the match is weak. Expanded clones get a size class; other rows say once, few or many, or leave the size out.

d_gene | j_gene | len | abundance | v_gene | CDR3nt | CDR3aa
TRBD2 | TRBJ2-1 | 15 | NA | TRBV5-4 | TGTGCCAGCAGCCTCAGACTAGCGGGAGGGAATGAGCAGTTCTTC | CASSLRLAGGNEQFF
TRBD2 | TRBJ2-2 | 16 | NA | TRBV5-1 | TGCGCCAGCAGCTTGGCTACTAGCGGGCCGACCGGGGAGCTGTTTTTT | CASSLATSGPTGELFF
TRBD1 | TRBJ2-5 | 15 | NA | TRBV10-1 | TGCGCCAGCAGTGACAACAGGGGTGGCACAGAGACCCAGTACTTC | CASSDNRGGTETQYF
NA | TRBJ2-1 | 14 | NA | TRBV5-1 | TGCGCCAGCAGCTTTGGAGCTTTGGTCAATGAGCAGTTCTTC | CASSFGALVNEQFF
NA | TRBJ2-7 | 13 | NA | TRBV5-5 | TGTGCCAGCAGCTTAAGGACAGCCTACGAGCAGTACTTC | CASSLRTAYEQYF
TRBD2 | TRBJ2-1 | 13 | NA | TRBV29-1 | TGCAGCGTTTATGGGAGGCGGGAGGGTGAGCAGTTCTTC | CSVYGRREGEQFF
TRBD1 | TRBJ2-3 | 14 | once | TRBV2 | TGTGCCAGCAGTGCCAGGACAGGAGGAGATACGCAGTATTTT | CASSARTGGDTQYF
TRBD1 | TRBJ1-1 | 14 | NA | TRBV9 | TGTGCCAGCAGCGTGGGACAGGGAGTCGATGAAGCTTTCTTT | CASSVGQGVDEAFF
TRBD2 | TRBJ2-1 | 16 | once | TRBV11-3 | TGTGCCAGCAGCTTAGGGGGTAGCGGGGGGTACAATGAGCAGTTCTTC | CASSLGGSGGYNEQFF
TRBD1 | TRBJ1-5 | 14 | NA | TRBV10-3 | TGTGCCATCGGGGGAACAGGGGGCAATCAGCCCCAGCATTTT | CAIGGTGGNQPQHF
TRBD1 | TRBJ1-4 | 15 | few | TRBV11-2 | TGTGCCAGCAGCTCGACGACAGGGGGCGGCGAAAAACTGTTTTTT | CASSSTTGGGEKLFF
NA | TRBJ1-1 | 16 | NA | TRBV7-9 | TGTTCCAGCAGCTCTGCATCGGGTCTCATGAACACTGAAGCTTTCTTT | CSSSSASGLMNTEAFF
NA | TRBJ1-5 | 15 | NA | TRBV19 | TGTGCCAGTAGTTCTCCGGCGACAATCAATCAGCCCCAGCATTTT | CASSSPATINQPQHF
TRBD1 | TRBJ2-5 | 15 | NA | TRBV5-1 | TGCGCCAGCAGCTTGGGCTCTGACAGGGGAGAGACCCAGTACTTC | CASSLGSDRGETQYF
NA | TRBJ1-1 | 19 | NA | TRBV4-1 | TGCGCCAGCAGCCTCCAATGGACAAACCCTTACCTCATGAACACTGAAGCTTTCTTT | CASSLQWTNPYLMNTEAFF
TRBD2 | TRBJ2-7 | 15 | NA | TRBV5-5 | TGTGCCAGCAGCTTGGAGAGTCTAGCGGGGTACGAGCAGTACTTC | CASSLESLAGYEQYF
NA | TRBJ2-7 | 14 | NA | TRBV6-5 | TGTGCCAGCAGTTACAAGGGGTTCAGCTACGAGCAGTACTTC | CASSYKGFSYEQYF
TRBD1 | TRBJ2-5 | 13 | NA | TRBV19 | TGTGCCAGCGGGACAGGGATCCGAGAGACCCAGTACTTC | CASGTGIRETQYF
NA | TRBJ2-7 | 15 | NA | TRBV5-5 | TGTGCCAGCAGCTCGGGGGATTCGAGCTCCTACGAGCAGTACTTC | CASSSGDSSSYEQYF
TRBD2 | TRBJ2-5 | 17 | NA | TRBV5-4 | TGTGCCAGCAGCTGGAAAGTAGCGGGAGAGGGCCAAGAGACCCAGTACTTC | CASSWKVAGEGQETQYF
TRBD2 | TRBJ2-1 | 14 | NA | TRBV5-1 | TGCGCCAGCAGCTTGTCCCTAGCGGGCAATGAGCAGTTCTTC | CASSLSLAGNEQFF
TRBD2 | TRBJ2-3 | 15 | few | TRBV10-3 | TGTGCCATCAGTGATCATAGCGGGGGCACAGATACGCAGTATTTT | CAISDHSGGTDTQYF
TRBD2 | TRBJ2-1 | 16 | NA | TRBV13 | TGTGCCAGCCTTTTGGCCCCGGGACTAGCGGACAATGAGCAGTTCTTC | CASLLAPGLADNEQFF
NA | TRBJ1-4 | 16 | NA | TRBV6-5 | TGTGCCAGCAGTTTCCGGGACACCTCAACTAATGAAAAACTGTTTTTT | CASSFRDTSTNEKLFF
TRBD1 | TRBJ2-6 | 18 | NA | TRBV18 | TGTGCCAGCTCACCTCAAGACAGGGGGACCTCTGGGGCCAACGTCCTGACTTTC | CASSPQDRGTSGANVLTF
NA | TRBJ1-5 | 15 | NA | TRBV19 | TGTGCCAGTAGCCCTACGGCGCCGGGAGCTCAGCCCCAGCATTTT | CASSPTAPGAQPQHF
NA | TRBJ1-5 | 15 | NA | TRBV7-2 | TGTGCCAGCAGCTCGGACAGAGGTAGCAATCAGCCCCAGCATTTT | CASSSDRGSNQPQHF
TRBD2 | TRBJ2-3 | 13 | NA | TRBV9 | TGTGCCAGAACTAGCGGCTGCACAGATACGCAGTATTTT | CARTSGCTDTQYF
NA | TRBJ2-7 | 13 | NA | TRBV10-2 | TGCGCCAGCAGTGATCGGGGGAGATACGAGCAGTACTTC | CASSDRGRYEQYF
TRBD2 | TRBJ2-3 | 18 | NA | TRBV27 | TGTGCCAGCAGACCGCCAAGGGGAGCGGGATTCGACACAGATACGCAGTATTTT | CASRPPRGAGFDTDTQYF
TRBD2 | TRBJ2-7 | 14 | NA | TRBV6-1 | TGTGCCAGCACTTCAACCCGGGGGGGTTACGAGCAGTACTTC | CASTSTRGGYEQYF
NA | TRBJ2-5 | 14 | NA | TRBV5-1 | TGCGCCAGCAGTTCTCGGGACTTCCAAGAGACCCAGTACTTC | CASSSRDFQETQYF
TRBD2 | TRBJ2-2 | 17 | NA | TRBV28 | TGTGCCAGCAGACGAGGAGCGGGAGGGCCGAGCACCGGGGAGCTGTTTTTT | CASRRGAGGPSTGELFF
TRBD2 | TRBJ2-7 | 15 | NA | TRBV7-9 | TGTGCCAGCACCTCTTACCAGCGGGGGGCCTACGAGCAGTACTTC | CASTSYQRGAYEQYF
NA | TRBJ2-7 | 12 | NA | TRBV19 | TGTGCCAGTAGTTTCTGGCGCGGCGAGCAGTACTTC | CASSFWRGEQYF
NA | TRBJ2-1 | 14 | NA | TRBV5-1 | TGCGCCAGCAGCTTGTCGAGCTCCTACAATGAGCAGTTCTTC | CASSLSSSYNEQFF
NA | TRBJ2-7 | 14 | NA | TRBV6-5 | TGTGCCAGCAGTGCCGCTGGGAGCTCCTACGAGCAGTACTTC | CASSAAGSSYEQYF
NA | TRBJ2-2 | 13 | NA | TRBV27 | TGTGCCAGCAGTTCCCAGTTCACCGGGGAGCTGTTTTTT | CASSSQFTGELFF
TRBD1 | TRBJ2-7 | 18 | NA | TRBV5-4 | TGTGCCAGCAGCCCCCGCAACGCATCAGGGGGCACCCCCTACGAGCAGTACTTC | CASSPRNASGGTPYEQYF
NA | TRBJ2-1 | 13 | once | TRBV2 | TGTGCCAGCAGTCAGGACAACTACAATGAGCAGTTCTTC | CASSQDNYNEQFF